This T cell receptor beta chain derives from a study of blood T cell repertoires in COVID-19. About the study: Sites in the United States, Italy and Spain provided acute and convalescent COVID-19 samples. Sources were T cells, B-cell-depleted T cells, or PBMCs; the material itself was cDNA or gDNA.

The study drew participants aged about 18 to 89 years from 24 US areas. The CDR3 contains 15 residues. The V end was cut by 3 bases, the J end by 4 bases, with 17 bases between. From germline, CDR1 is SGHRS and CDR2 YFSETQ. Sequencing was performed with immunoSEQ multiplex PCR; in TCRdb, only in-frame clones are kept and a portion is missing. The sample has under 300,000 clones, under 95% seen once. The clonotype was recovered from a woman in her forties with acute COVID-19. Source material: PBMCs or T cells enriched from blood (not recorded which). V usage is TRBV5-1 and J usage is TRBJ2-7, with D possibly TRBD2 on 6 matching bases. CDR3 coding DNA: TGCGCCAGCAGCTCTGGGGACTCCCTGAGGTACGAGCAGTACTTC. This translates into CASSSGDSLRYEQYF.